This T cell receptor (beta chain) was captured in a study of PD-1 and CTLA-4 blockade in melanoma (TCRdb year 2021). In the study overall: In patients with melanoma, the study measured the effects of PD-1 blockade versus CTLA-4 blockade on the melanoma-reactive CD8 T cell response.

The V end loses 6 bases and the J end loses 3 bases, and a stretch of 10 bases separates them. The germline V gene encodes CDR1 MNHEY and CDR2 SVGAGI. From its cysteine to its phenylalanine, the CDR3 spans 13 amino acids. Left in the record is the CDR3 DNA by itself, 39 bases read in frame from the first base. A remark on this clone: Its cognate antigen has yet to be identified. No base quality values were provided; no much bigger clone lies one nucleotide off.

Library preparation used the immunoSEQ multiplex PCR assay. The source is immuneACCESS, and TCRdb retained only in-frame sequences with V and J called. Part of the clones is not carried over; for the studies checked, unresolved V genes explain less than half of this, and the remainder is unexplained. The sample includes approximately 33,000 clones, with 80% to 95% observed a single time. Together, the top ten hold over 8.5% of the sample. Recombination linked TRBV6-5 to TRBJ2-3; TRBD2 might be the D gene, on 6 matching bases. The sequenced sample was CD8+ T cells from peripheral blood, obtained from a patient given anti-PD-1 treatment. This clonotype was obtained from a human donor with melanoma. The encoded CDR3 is CASRPTSTDTQYF. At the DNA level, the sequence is TGTGCCAGCAGACCGACTAGTACAGATACGCAGTATTTT.